This T cell receptor (beta chain) derives from a study of shared clonotypes between healthy human individuals. TCRdb's copy holds only in-frame clones and misses some; the assay was immunoSEQ multiplex PCR. The sample shows about 800,000 clones, about 96% of them seen only once. Naive CD8 populations comprised CD45RO-negative cells positively selected for CCR7, excluding terminally differentiated effector memory CD45RA+ cells. The CDR3 is 18 amino acids. V was clipped by 1 base and J by 3 bases, with 22 bases between them. Germline V gene data show CDR1 as SGHAT and CDR2 as FQNNGV. The specimen sequenced was naive CD8+ T cells sorted from blood. The sequence derives from a young man in good health. J is TRBJ2-7 and V is TRBV11-2; the D is unclear. The CDR3 DNA reads as TGTGCCAGCAGCTTAGCCTGGCCTGCGGATAGAATCGACTACGAGCAGTACTTC. Residues: CASSLAWPADRIDYEQYF.